This T cell receptor (beta chain) was sequenced for a study of CD8+ T cells in alopecia areata. Study-level points and caveats: Scalp clonality decreased significantly with tofacitinib, and so did expanded CD8+ clones among the top 100. Lesional scalp, notably in alopecia totalis/universalis, had clonality above that of normal scalp.

Germline lookup yields CDR1 SGHAT and CDR2 FQNNGV. The V and J ends lost 4 bases and 3 bases respectively, with 16 bases between them. The CDR3 extends over 15 amino acids. Sample treatment: oral pan-JAK inhibitor, 5-10 mg twice daily. In each case, RNA was isolated and then reverse transcribed into cDNA as the sequencing template. Clones were sequenced by immunoSEQ multiplex PCR, and TCRdb holds only the in-frame ones, with some missing. Here the sample spans tens of thousands of clones, around 46% being singletons. This clone was observed a few times. What it binds is unknown. Sequences were derived from CD8+ T cells sorted from blood, sampled at approximately week 36, from a patient treated with tofacitinib. The J gene is TRBJ2-7, the V gene TRBV11-2, with D uncertain. The receptor comes from a human donor with alopecia areata. CDR3 protein: CASSSSPTNNYEQYF. As DNA, the CDR3 is TGTGCCAGCAGCTCCAGCCCAACCAACAACTACGAGCAGTACTTC.